The 25 T cell receptor beta chains below all came from one sample that was sequenced in a study of cytotoxic CD8 clonotypes in ibrutinib-treated CLL. TCRdb's table, derived via immunoSEQ multiplex PCR, lists solely in-frame clones and lacks some. This repertoire shows approximately 130,000 clones, under 90% found once; its top ten account for 2.5% to 3.5%. Sequencing was performed on PBMCs, taken after 24 months of ibrutinib treatment. These receptors were collected from a human donor with chronic lymphocytic leukemia.

V gene TRBV2 combines with J gene TRBJ1-4; 7 bases fit TRBD1. Germline V gene data show CDR1 as SNHLY and CDR2 as FYNNEI. V shed 2 bases and J 8 bases; nucleotides not matched to a gene: 5. This CDR3 is built from 14 residues. CDR3 nucleotide sequence: TGTGCCAGCAGTGAAACAGGGGTGGGCGAAAAACTGTTTTTT. Translated, it gives CASSETGVGEKLFF.

CDR3 sequence reads: CAWSAHVFRGGHHSNQPQHF. In nucleotides, the CDR3 is TGTGCCTGGAGTGCACATGTGTTCCGAGGGGGGCACCATAGCAATCAGCCCCAGCATTTT. This chain joins TRBV30 and TRBJ1-5; D perhaps matches TRBD1 (6 bases). Germline lookup yields CDR1 GTSNPN and CDR2 SVGIG (reference sequence). V lost 1 base, J lost 0 bases, and 25 bases lay in between. This CDR3 is 20 amino acids long.

The V gene is TRBV7-9, the J gene TRBJ1-1; 8 positions agree with TRBD1. The germline V gene has CDR1 SEHNR and CDR2 FQNEAQ (reference sequence). With V trimmed by 8 bases and J by 0 bases, 8 bases remained unmatched. This CDR3 has 15 residues. The CDR3, as DNA: TGTGCCAGCCGGCGACAGGGGAGAATGAACACTGAAGCTTTCTTT. Translation gives CASRRQGRMNTEAFF.

The chain joins TRBV20-1 to TRBJ1-4; D unresolved. This CDR3 is 11 amino acids long. The germline CDR1 and CDR2 sequences are DFQATT and SNEGSKA (reference sequence). In DNA form, the CDR3 reads TGCAGCAGCCTAATTAATGAAAAACTGTTTTTT. Its translation is CSSLINEKLFF.

The rearrangement uses TRBV6-1 and TRBJ1-4; a possible D gene is TRBD1 (5 bases). This CDR3 is 12 amino acids long. The germline V gene has CDR1 MNHNS and CDR2 SASEGT. The CDR3 DNA reads as TGTGCGACCGGCAGGGCGAATGAAAAACTGTTTTTT. Residues: CATGRANEKLFF.

This clone was seen a handful of times. The rearrangement joins TRBV5-4 to TRBJ2-7; 7 positions match TRBD1. Looked up from germline, CDR1 is SGHNT and CDR2 is YYREEE (reference sequence). With V trimmed by 3 bases and J by 2 bases, 5 bases remained unmatched. The CDR3 has 14 residues. The CDR3 DNA reads as TGTGCCAGCAGCTCCCTGGGACAGACCTACGAGCAGTACTTC. Amino acids: CASSSLGQTYEQYF.

The chain links TRBV28 to TRBJ2-5; 8 bases line up with TRBD1. Germline V gene sequence: CDR1 MDHEN, CDR2 SYDVKM. V gave up 10 bases and J gave up 3 bases; unmatched junction bases: 13. The CDR3 runs 15 residues. The CDR3, as DNA: TGTGCCACCATCAGGGGGCTTAGCGCGAAAGAGACCCAGTACTTC. Its translation: CATIRGLSAKETQYF. The complete variable domain, with remaining parts taken from reference TRBV28 and TRBJ2-5, reads DVKVTQSSRYLVKRTGEKVFLECVQDMDHENMFWYRQDPGLGLRLIYFSYDVKMKEKGDIPEGYSVSREKKERFSLILESASTNQTSMYLCATIRGLSAKETQYFGPGTRLLVL.

This clone was seen just once. This chain uses TRBV7-9 with TRBJ2-7, with TRBD1 matching over 7 bases. CDR1 is SEHNR and CDR2 is FQNEAQ in the germline V gene (reference sequence). J was trimmed by 4 bases and V by 6 bases; bases with no gene match: 9. This CDR3 region has 14 residues. The CDR3 coding sequence is TGTGCCAGCAGACCGACAGGGTCATATTACGAGCAGTACTTC. It yields the protein CASRPTGSYYEQYF.

This clone was detected only once. V and J are TRBV13 and TRBJ2-1; tentatively, D is TRBD1 (5 bases). V lost 5 bases and J 0 bases, leaving 17 bases between the germline ends. The CDR3 runs 17 residues. The germline V gene encodes CDR1 PRHDT and CDR2 FYEKMQ (reference sequence). The CDR3 protein is CASSPGPVRVSYNEQFF. As DNA, the CDR3 is TGTGCCAGCAGCCCAGGACCCGTCAGGGTCTCCTACAATGAGCAGTTCTTC. Full variable domain (rest looked up from reference TRBV13 and TRBJ2-1): AAGVIQSPRHLIKEKRETATLKCYPIPRHDTVYWYQQGPGQDPQFLISFYEKMQSDKGSIPDRFSAQQFSDYHSELNMSSLELGDSALYFCASSPGPVRVSYNEQFFGPGTRLTVL.

This chain uses TRBV7-9 with TRBJ2-1, with a possible D match to TRBD2 (6 bases). Germline values: CDR1 SEHNR, CDR2 FQNEAQ (reference sequence). The CDR3 has 15 amino acids. Trimming shortened V by 4 bases and J by 3 bases, and 13 bases separated the two germline ends. The CDR3 bases are TGTGCCAGCAGCTCCCGACTAGGAAACTACAATGAGCAGTTCTTC. This sequence encodes CASSSRLGNYNEQFF.

This clone appeared a single time. V and J are TRBV7-2 and TRBJ2-7; 7 bases are shared with TRBD1. The germline V gene has CDR1 SGHTA and CDR2 FQGNSA. Trimming removed 4 bases from V and 3 bases from J; junction bases left unmatched: 3. This CDR3 comprises 13 residues. The CDR3 is CASSSTGLYEQYF. The DNA for the CDR3 is TGTGCCAGCAGCTCGACAGGGCTCTACGAGCAGTACTTC.

V usage is TRBV21-1 and J usage is TRBJ2-1; whether TRBD2, the table's D call, matches the DNA was not checked. TRBV21-1 counts as a pseudogene. The length of the CDR3 is 15 residues. CDR3 amino acids: CASRPSGGVGNEQFF. The CDR3 DNA sequence: TGTGCCAGCAGGCCAAGCGGGGGGGTCGGCAATGAGCAGTTCTTC.

This clone was detected only a few times. This sequence joins TRBV19 and TRBJ1-2; D gene uncertain. CDR1 and CDR2 from the germline V gene are LNHDA and SQIVND (reference sequence). Between the trimmed V and J ends, which lost 7 bases and 4 bases, there was a span of 22 bases. CDR3 length: 16 amino acids. Here the CDR3 DNA reads TGTGCCAGTACCCCCGCGGAGGTGGTCCAGGCCTATGGCTACACCTTC. Amino acids: CASTPAEVVQAYGYTF.

This chain's CDR3 is CASSLTGGENEKLFF. The CDR3 nucleotides are TGTGCCAGCAGCTTAACAGGGGGTGAAAATGAAAAACTGTTTTTT. The chain is built from TRBV7-3 and TRBJ1-4; possibly TRBD1 for D (6 bases). V dropped 0 bases and J dropped 5 bases, with 10 bases sitting between them. The CDR3 consists of 15 residues. CDR1 and CDR2 (germline): SGHTA, FQGTGA.

CDR3 DNA: TGTGCCAGTAGTATCTTTCATAACAAGATGAGCTCCTACGAGCAGTACTTC. The encoded protein is CASSIFHNKMSSYEQYF. The chain couples TRBV19 to TRBJ2-7; D not resolved. The CDR3 totals 17 residues. The V end lost 3 bases, the J end lost 0 bases, and 18 bases lay between the germline ends. Looked up from germline, CDR1 is LNHDA and CDR2 is SQIVND (reference sequence).

The genes are TRBV6-5 and TRBJ2-7; the match to TRBD1 covers 8 bases. With 5 bases clipped from V and 0 bases from J, the junction kept 6 bases outside the gene matches. The germline V gene encodes CDR1 MNHEY and CDR2 SVGAGI. This CDR3 has 15 amino acids. CDR3: CASSLTGVLSYEQYF. CDR3 sequence (DNA): TGTGCCAGCAGTCTGACAGGGGTCCTCTCCTACGAGCAGTACTTC.

This chain connects TRBV9 to TRBJ1-2, with D tentatively TRBD1 (5 bases). CDR1 and CDR2 (germline): SGDLS, YYNGEE. V dropped 3 bases and J dropped 4 bases, with 16 bases sitting between them. There are 15 residues in the CDR3. CDR3 amino acids: CASSADPGTPYGYTF. For the CDR3, the DNA is TGTGCCAGCAGCGCCGACCCAGGGACCCCCTATGGCTACACCTTC. Full variable domain (rest looked up from reference TRBV9 and TRBJ1-2): DSGVTQTPKHLITATGQRVTLRCSPRSGDLSVYWYQQSLDQGLQFLIQYYNGEERAKGNILERFSAQQFPDLHSELNLSSLELGDSALYFCASSADPGTPYGYTFGSGTRLTVV.

This chain joins TRBV11-3 and TRBJ2-5; D perhaps matches TRBD1 (6 bases). V was pared by 4 bases and J by 0 bases, with 12 bases between. The CDR3 has 15 residues. Germline-derived CDR1 and CDR2 are SGHNT and YENEEA. The CDR3 reads CASSSGGSYQETQYF. CDR3 DNA sequence: TGTGCCAGCAGCTCTGGGGGCAGCTACCAAGAGACCCAGTACTTC. The full variable domain, in which reference TRBV11-3 and TRBJ2-5 provide the parts outside the CDR3, is EAGVVQSPRYKIIEKKQPVAFWCNPISGHNTLYWYLQNLGQGPELLIRYENEEAVDDSQLPKDRFSAERLKGVDSTLKIQPAELGDSAVYLCASSSGGSYQETQYFGPGTRLLVL.

The chain joins TRBV7-3 to TRBJ2-3, with D hard to call. V was clipped by 2 bases and J by 1 base, with 13 bases between them. Germline V CDR1 and CDR2: SGHTA, FQGTGA. This CDR3 is 16 amino acids long. DNA for the CDR3: TGTGCCAGCAGCTTAGGGCCTAGGGCTGGCACAGATACGCAGTATTTT. Residues: CASSLGPRAGTDTQYF.

The chain carries TRBV6-6 and TRBJ1-1, with a possible D match to TRBD1 (5 bases). CDR1 and CDR2 from the germline V gene are MNHNY and SVGAGI (reference sequence). This CDR3 region has 15 residues. With 6 bases removed from V and 1 base from J, the gap between germline ends came to 15 bases. The CDR3 reads CASSGNIGANTEAFF. The CDR3 nucleotides read TGTGCCAGCAGCGGGAACATTGGGGCGAACACTGAAGCTTTCTTT.

The chain joins TRBV14 to TRBJ2-5; D gene ambiguous. The CDR3 totals 13 residues. CDR1 is SGHDN and CDR2 is FVKESK in the germline V gene. The V gene lost 0 bases and the J gene lost 4 bases, with 6 bases spanning the gap. In nucleotides, the CDR3 is TGTGCCAGCAGCCAAGAGGTCGGAGAGACCCAGTACTTC. Translating it yields CASSQEVGETQYF.

The chain is built from TRBV2 and TRBJ1-5, with 7 positions matching TRBD1. CDR3 length: 15 residues. Trimming at V came to 5 bases and at J to 6 bases, leaving 10 bases not matched to a gene. CDR1 and CDR2 (germline): SNHLY, FYNNEI. The CDR3 reads CASSKTTGLFQPQHF. CDR3 in DNA: TGTGCCAGCAGTAAAACGACAGGGTTGTTTCAGCCCCAGCATTTT. Full variable domain (outside the CDR3, taken from reference TRBV2 and TRBJ1-5): EPEVTQTPSHQVTQMGQEVILRCVPISNHLYFYWYRQILGQKVEFLVSFYNNEISEKSEIFDDQFSVERPDGSNFTLKIRSTKLEDSAMYFCASSKTTGLFQPQHFGDGTRLSIL.

This clone was seen a handful of times. This chain joins TRBV4-2 and TRBJ1-2; 8 nucleotides align to TRBD1. Looked up from germline, CDR1 is LGHNA and CDR2 is YNFKEQ. CDR3 length equals 14 residues. Trimming removed 4 bases from V and 8 bases from J; junction bases left unmatched: 9. The CDR3, as DNA: TGTGCCAGCAGCCGATCCGACAGGGGAGAAGGCTACACCTTC. Translating gives CASSRSDRGEGYTF.

The genes are TRBV5-1 and TRBJ2-1, with 8 nucleotides matching TRBD1. CDR1 and CDR2 from the germline V gene are SGHRS and YFSETQ. This CDR3 comprises 15 residues. The V segment lost 4 bases and the J segment 7 bases; nucleotides outside the gene matches: 10. CDR3 protein: CASSPVGTGGNEQFF. The CDR3 nucleotides read TGCGCCAGCAGCCCCGTGGGCACAGGGGGTAATGAGCAGTTCTTC.

This chain uses TRBV5-1 with TRBJ1-1, with D hard to call. Trimming stripped 1 base from V and 1 base from J, with 5 bases between. The germline V gene encodes CDR1 SGHRS and CDR2 YFSETQ. CDR3 length: 13 residues. The CDR3 DNA reads as TGCGCCAGCAGCTTGAGTCCGAACACTGAAGCTTTCTTT. Protein sequence: CASSLSPNTEAFF.